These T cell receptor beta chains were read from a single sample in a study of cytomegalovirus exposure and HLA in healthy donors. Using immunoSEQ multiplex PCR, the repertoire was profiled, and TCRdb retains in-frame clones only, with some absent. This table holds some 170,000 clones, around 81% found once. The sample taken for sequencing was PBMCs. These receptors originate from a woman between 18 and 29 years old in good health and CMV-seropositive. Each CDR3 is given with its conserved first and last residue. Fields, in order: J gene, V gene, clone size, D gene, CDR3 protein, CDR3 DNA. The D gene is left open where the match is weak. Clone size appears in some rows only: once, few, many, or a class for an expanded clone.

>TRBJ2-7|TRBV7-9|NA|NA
CASSGGRGASYEQYF
TGTGCCAGCAGCGGCGGCCGGGGGGCCTCCTACGAGCAGTACTTC
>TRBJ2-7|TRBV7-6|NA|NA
CASSVGMDYEQYF
TGTGCCAGCAGCGTCGGGATGGACTACGAGCAGTACTTC
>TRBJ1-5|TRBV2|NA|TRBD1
CASGWTGITDSNQPQHF
TGTGCCAGCGGTTGGACAGGGATTACGGATAGCAATCAGCCCCAGCATTTT
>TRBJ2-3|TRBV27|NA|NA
CASSHPGGTDTQYF
TGTGCCAGCAGTCATCCGGGGGGCACAGATACGCAGTATTTT
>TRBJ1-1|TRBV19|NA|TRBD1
CASMGQGNMYTEAFF
TGTGCCAGTATGGGACAGGGCAATATGTACACTGAAGCTTTCTTT
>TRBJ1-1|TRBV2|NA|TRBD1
CASSVDRGRTEAFF
TGTGCCAGCAGCGTCGACAGGGGCAGGACTGAAGCTTTCTTT
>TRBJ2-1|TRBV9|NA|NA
CASSVGGNLDEQFF
TGTGCCAGCAGCGTAGGAGGAAATCTGGATGAGCAGTTCTTC
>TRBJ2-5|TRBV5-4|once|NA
CASSFELEETQYF
TGTGCCAGCAGCTTTGAGTTGGAAGAGACCCAGTACTTC
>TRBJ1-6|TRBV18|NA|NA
CASSPRTGFMNSPLHF
TGTGCCAGCTCACCACGAACCGGGTTTATGAATTCACCCCTCCACTTT
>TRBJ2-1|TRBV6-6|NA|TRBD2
CASSYSMPGGPGEQFF
TGTGCCAGCAGTTACTCGATGCCGGGGGGGCCCGGTGAGCAGTTCTTC